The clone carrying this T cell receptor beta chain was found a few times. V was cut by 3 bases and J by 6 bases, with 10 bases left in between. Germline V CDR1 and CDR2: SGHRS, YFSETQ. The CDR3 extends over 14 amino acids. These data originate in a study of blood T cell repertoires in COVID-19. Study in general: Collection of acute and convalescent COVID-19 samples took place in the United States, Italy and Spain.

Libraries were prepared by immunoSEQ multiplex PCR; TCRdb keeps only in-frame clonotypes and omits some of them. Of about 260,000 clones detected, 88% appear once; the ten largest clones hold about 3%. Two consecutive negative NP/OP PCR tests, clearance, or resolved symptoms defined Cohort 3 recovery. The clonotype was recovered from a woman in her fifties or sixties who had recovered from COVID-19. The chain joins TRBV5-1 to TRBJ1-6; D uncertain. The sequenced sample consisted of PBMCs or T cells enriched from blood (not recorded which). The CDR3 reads CASSSTLSNSPLHF. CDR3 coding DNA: TGCGCCAGCAGCTCTACTCTGTCTAATTCACCCCTCCACTTT. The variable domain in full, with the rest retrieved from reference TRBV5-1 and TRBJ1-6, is KAGVTQTPRYLIKTRGQQVTLSCSPISGHRSVSWYQQTPGQGLQFLFEYFSETQRNKGNFPGRFSGRQFSNSRSEMNVSTLELGDSALYLCASSSTLSNSPLHFGNGTRLTVT.